The sample holds many counts of the clone carrying this TCR beta chain. Antigen: not known. This sample is drawn from a study of regulatory T cells in long-lasting Graves disease. Study-wide results and limits: TRBV28, TRBJ1-2 and TRBJ2-5 emerged as the favored segments in persistent disease.

The germline V gene has CDR1 GTSNPN and CDR2 SVGIG (reference sequence). J lost 4 bases, V lost 2 bases, and 5 bases had no gene match. This CDR3 is 14 amino acids long. Building the TCR beta libraries relied on iRepertoire HTBI primers, and CDR3 regions underwent Arm-PCR. MiXCR was run by TCRdb on the multiplex PCR reads, yielding one entry per CDR3 protein. The sample lists a few hundred thousand distinct CDR3 sequences; about 15% were seen once. Described time point: newly diagnosed GD, antithyroid drugs for less than 3 months. Preparation of the TCR library used RNA extracted from PBMCs. These same data were also listed under a study on T cells in Graves' hyperthyroidism and ophthalmopathy. As that study records: No ophthalmopathy progression within 18 months constituted stable Graves' hyperthyroidism.

The clonotype was recovered from a woman between 45 and 65 years old with Graves disease. The chain uses TRBV30 and TRBJ1-1; 9 bases are a match to TRBD1. Sequenced material: peripheral blood mononuclear cells (PBMCs), taken at new diagnosis, from a patient treated with antithyroid drugs. The CDR3 region is CAWSTQGAVTEAFF. The CDR3 coding sequence is TGTGCCTGGAGTACACAGGGGGCCGTCACTGAAGCTTTCTTT.